This record covers a single T cell receptor beta chain. Its specificity is unknown. CDR1 and CDR2 from the germline V gene are SGHTA and FQGNSA. The CDR3 is made up of 14 amino acids. The V gene lost 5 bases and the J gene lost 5 bases, with 15 bases spanning the gap. The data derive from a study of T cell responses to AZD1222 COVID-19 vaccine. Study results and caveats: There were mostly white British donors and more females than males, and clonal diversity was possibly underestimated. Vaccine-related CD4 TCRs covered spike, predominating at 160-218 and 743-854. Epitopes outside B.1.351 and B.1.1.7 mutated regions reportedly drew nearly half of spike TCRs. Compared with day 0, the breadth and depth of the Spike-specific TCR repertoire rose significantly after two doses of AZD1222.

The data were produced by immunoSEQ multiplex PCR, yet TCRdb's version contains in-frame clones alone and is incomplete. The repertoire holds fewer than 110,000 clones, with about nine tenths as singletons. The gene calls are TRBV7-2 and TRBJ1-1, with a weak D call TRBD1 (5 bases). The receptor was isolated from an adult in good health. The sample was peripheral blood, taken on day 0 of AZD1222 vaccination. CDR3 in DNA: TGTGCCAGCAGCCGTGGGGACCTCCGTACTGAAGCTTTCTTT. Its translation is CASSRGDLRTEAFF.